This T cell receptor beta chain comes out of a study of beta chain features in type 1 diabetes. This clone has just a few counts. Compared with germline, one end of the junction differs, possibly owing to a read error. The authors reverse transcribed all of the isolated RNA, so sequencing captured expressed TCRB transcripts. Some clones are missing from TCRdb's copy, which holds only in-frame ones; the method was immunoSEQ multiplex PCR. The table lists 900,000 or so clones, roughly a sixth of them singletons, with about 0.02% in the top ten. Material for sequencing was naive CD4+ T cells from blood. The sequence came from a woman between 18 and 30 years old in good health.

The DNA of the CDR3 is TGTGCCAGCAGTGAAGCGCCAGCACCGGTGGGCCGCTTC. Its translation is CASSEAPAPVGRF. V and J are TRBV2 and TRBJ1-2; D is ambiguous. Germline CDR1 and CDR2: SNHLY and FYNNEI. CDR3 length equals 13 residues.